A single sample is the source of the 12 T cell receptor beta chains below, sequenced in a study of spatial heterogeneity in lung cancer. MiXCR was run by TCRdb on the 5' RACE reads, yielding one entry per CDR3 protein. The sample records under 15,000 distinct CDR3 sequences, 14% being singletons. The time point is: sample taken at primary tumor resection. Whole RNA was taken from tumor, nontumor lung or frozen PBMC; it was then sequenced unsorted. The sample was PBMCs, taken at surgery. Source of these receptors: a female donor with early-stage non-small cell lung cancer.

This clonotype was counted many times. The CDR3 DNA reads TGTGCCAGCAGCTTAGAGGGGGGGCGCGATACGCAGTATTTT. Translation: CASSLEGGRDTQYF. The chain joins TRBV7-8 to TRBJ2-3; possibly TRBD2 for D (7 bases). The germline V gene has CDR1 SGHVS and CDR2 FQNEAQ. The CDR3 spans 14 residues. V was cut by 1 base and J by 6 bases, with 11 bases left in between.

This clonotype has a count of ten or more. The chain has TRBV5-5 and TRBJ2-3, with D perhaps matching TRBD2 (6 bases). Germline CDR1 and CDR2: SGHKS and YYEKEE (reference sequence). Trimming pared 3 bases from V and 6 bases from J, leaving 17 bases between. This CDR3 region has 15 residues. CDR3 region: CASSSPGTSLDTQYF. DNA for the CDR3: TGTGCCAGCAGCTCCCCCGGGACTTCTTTGGATACGCAGTATTTT.

This rearrangement joins TRBV19 to TRBJ2-2; TRBD2 agrees at 8 bases. Germline trimming cut 5 bases from V and 4 bases from J; bases unmatched to any gene: 9. The CDR3 contains 16 residues. Germline lookup yields CDR1 LNHDA and CDR2 SQIVND (reference sequence). The CDR3, as DNA: TGTGCCAGTAGTTCCCGGGTTAGCGGGACCACCGGGGAGCTGTTTTTT. It translates to CASSSRVSGTTGELFF.

This clonotype was seen repeatedly, ten times or more. V and J are TRBV5-1 and TRBJ1-4; D possibly corresponds to TRBD1 (6 bases). The germline V gene encodes CDR1 SGHRS and CDR2 YFSETQ. This CDR3 is 12 amino acids long. The ends were cut back, 5 bases at V and 10 bases at J, with 12 bases in the middle. CDR3 loop: CASSLTGGKLFF. CDR3 nucleotides: TGCGCCAGCAGTTTGACAGGCGGAAAACTGTTTTTT.

By frequency in the sample, this clonotype is medium-sized (0.01 to 0.1%). J is TRBJ2-1 and V is TRBV7-9, with D unclear. CDR3 size: 13 residues. The V end was cut by 1 base, the J end by 7 bases, with 8 bases between. CDR1 and CDR2 (germline): SEHNR, FQNEAQ (reference sequence). CDR3 loop: CASSLDQWNEQFF. The CDR3 DNA reads TGTGCCAGCAGCTTAGATCAATGGAATGAGCAGTTCTTC.

Only a few counts were recorded for this clonotype. The junction does not match germline at one end; this may be a read error. V usage is TRBV28 and J usage is TRBJ2-7, with D maybe TRBD2 (5 bases). The CDR3 is 11 residues long. Germline V gives CDR1 MDHEN, CDR2 SYDVKM. CDR3 in DNA: TGTGCCAGCAGTTCCCCGAGTAGGGAGAGCTTC. Protein product: CASSSPSRESF.

By its share, this clonotype is medium-sized. The chain has TRBV19 and TRBJ2-5; D perhaps matches TRBD1 (5 bases). Trimming removed 6 bases at V and 4 bases at J, with 18 bases between. Germline V gene data show CDR1 as LNHDA and CDR2 as SQIVND (reference sequence). CDR3 size: 15 residues. Here the CDR3 DNA reads TGTGCCAGTAGCCGTAGCCTTACAGGACGAGAGACCCAGTACTTC. It translates to CASSRSLTGRETQYF. Using reference TRBV19 and TRBJ2-5 for the parts outside the CDR3, the full variable domain is DGGITQSPKYLFRKEGQNVTLSCEQNLNHDAMYWYRQDPGQGLRLIYYSQIVNDFQKGDIAEGYSVSREKKESFPLTVTSAQKNPTAFYLCASSRSLTGRETQYFGPGTRLLVL.

This clonotype is labeled medium-sized (0.01 to 0.1%). The rearrangement joins TRBV28 to TRBJ2-7; 13 nucleotides match TRBD2. Per the germline V gene, CDR1 is MDHEN and CDR2 is SYDVKM. There are 15 residues in the CDR3. The trim removed 4 bases at V and 6 bases at J, leaving 6 bases unmatched. The DNA for the CDR3 is TGTGCCAGCAGTTCGCCCGGGACTAGCGGGATCGAGCAGTACTTC. The encoded protein is CASSSPGTSGIEQYF.

The V call is TRBV29-1, the J call TRBJ2-5; 7 bases match TRBD1. The CDR3 loop spans 12 amino acids. Germline-derived CDR1 and CDR2 are SQVTM and ANQGSEA. The ends lost 6 bases at V and 1 base at J; junction bases unmatched: 2. The CDR3 loop is CSVGQTQETQYF. The CDR3 region has the DNA TGCAGCGTGGGACAGACCCAAGAGACCCAGTACTTC.

This clonotype was observed at least ten times. The chain combines TRBV10-2 with TRBJ1-5; 9 bases align to TRBD1. Germline V gene lookup returns CDR1 WSHSY and CDR2 SAAADI. This CDR3 is 14 amino acids long. After removal of 3 bases from V and 6 bases from J, the junction contained 3 bases not matched to a gene. The CDR3 loop reads CASSEQGAGQPQHF. The DNA for the CDR3 is TGCGCCAGCAGTGAACAGGGGGCAGGTCAGCCCCAGCATTTT.

This clonotype is judged medium-sized (0.01 to 0.1%). J is TRBJ2-1 and V is TRBV5-1, with a weak D call TRBD2 (6 bases). With 4 bases removed from V and 5 bases from J, the gap between germline ends came to 13 bases. The CDR3 length is 14 residues. Germline V gives CDR1 SGHRS, CDR2 YFSETQ. Here the CDR3 DNA reads TGCGCCAGCAGCCCCCCGGCGGGAAACAATGAGCAGTTCTTC. Amino acid sequence: CASSPPAGNNEQFF.

This clonotype has only a few counts. J is TRBJ2-3 and V is TRBV18; no firm D call. The V end was cut by 3 bases, the J end by 1 base, with 8 bases between. Per germline, CDR1 KGHSH and CDR2 LQKENI. CDR3 size: 14 residues. The CDR3: CASSPAWGTDTQYF. The CDR3 bases are TGTGCCAGCTCACCTGCCTGGGGCACAGATACGCAGTATTTT.